This T cell receptor beta chain was retrieved from a study of blood T cell repertoires in COVID-19. The method was immunoSEQ multiplex PCR; TCRdb's version includes in-frame clones alone and lacks a portion of them. The sample yields 150,000 or so clones, around 81% seen once. This clone was recorded once. This TCR came from a man aged 60 to 69 with active or convalescent COVID-19. The source material was peripheral blood.

This CDR3 reads CASLRGQGATEAFF. CDR3 DNA sequence: TGTGCCAGCCTACGGGGACAGGGGGCCACTGAAGCTTTCTTT. The V call is TRBV6-5, the J call TRBJ1-1; 12 nucleotides match TRBD1. Germline V gives CDR1 MNHEY, CDR2 SVGAGI. The length of the CDR3 is 14 residues. The V and J ends lost 8 bases and 4 bases, in that order; junction bases with no gene match: 5.